This T cell receptor beta chain originates from a study of Ad26.COV2.S vaccination and SARS-CoV-2 variants. Findings and caveats of the study: Post-vaccination breadth of spike-specific CD8+ and CD4+ T cell responses was reportedly substantial. From the TCR breadth and depth analyses, total T cell responses may have been underestimated.

Noted treatment: some 19 received Ad26.COV2.S at low or high dose, single or two shots; a few received placebo; per-sample allocation not given. Each sample was drawn 63 days after the first injection (of vaccine or placebo). At a Boston site, the person donating was an adult of 18-55 years. The vaccine antigen was prefusion-stabilized Wuhan SARS-CoV-2 spike. A note on this clone: Its antigen is undetermined.

The V end lost 6 bases, the J end lost 10 bases, and 16 bases lay between the germline ends. The CDR3 covers 14 residues. Per germline, CDR1 PRHDT and CDR2 FYEKMQ (reference sequence). Only in-frame clones appear in the TCRdb table, and some are missing; sequencing was by immunoSEQ multiplex PCR. The sample consists of around 340,000 clones, 88% of them appearing once. The source is a person aged 18-60 years who received the Ad26.COV2.S COVID-19 vaccine or a placebo. Specimen: peripheral blood, collected in a trial of Ad26.COV2.S vaccine versus placebo. The rearrangement joins TRBV13 to TRBJ1-6, with D possibly being TRBD1 (5 bases). CDR3 bases: TGTGCCAGCAGTCGGTCGCAGGGTCCCTCACCCCTCCACTTT. Translating it yields CASSRSQGPSPLHF.